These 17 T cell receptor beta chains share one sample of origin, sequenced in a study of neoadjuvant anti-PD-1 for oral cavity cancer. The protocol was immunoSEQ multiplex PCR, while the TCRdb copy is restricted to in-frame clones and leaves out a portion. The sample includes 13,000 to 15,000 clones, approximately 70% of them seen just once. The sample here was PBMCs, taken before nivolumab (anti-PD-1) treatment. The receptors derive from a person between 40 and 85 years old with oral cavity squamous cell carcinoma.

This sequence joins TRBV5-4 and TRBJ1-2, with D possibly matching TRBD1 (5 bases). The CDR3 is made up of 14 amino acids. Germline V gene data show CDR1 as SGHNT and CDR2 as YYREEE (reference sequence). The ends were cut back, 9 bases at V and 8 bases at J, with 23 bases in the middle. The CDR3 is CATSRVGEGYGYTF. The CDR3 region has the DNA TGTGCCACCTCCCGGGTGGGGGAAGGGTACGGCTACACCTTC.

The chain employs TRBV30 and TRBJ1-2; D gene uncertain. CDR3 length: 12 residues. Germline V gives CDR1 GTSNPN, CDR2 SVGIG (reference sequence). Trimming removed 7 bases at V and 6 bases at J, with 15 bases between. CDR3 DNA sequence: TGTGCCTACTCGGTTAGGATCGATGGCTACACCTTC. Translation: CAYSVRIDGYTF.

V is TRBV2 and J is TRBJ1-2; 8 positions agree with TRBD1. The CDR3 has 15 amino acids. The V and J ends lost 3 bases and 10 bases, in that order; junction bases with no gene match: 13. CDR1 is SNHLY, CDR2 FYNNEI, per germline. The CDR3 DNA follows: TGTGCCAGCAGTGATATTGGACAGGGTCCCGGACTCTACACCTTC. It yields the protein CASSDIGQGPGLYTF.

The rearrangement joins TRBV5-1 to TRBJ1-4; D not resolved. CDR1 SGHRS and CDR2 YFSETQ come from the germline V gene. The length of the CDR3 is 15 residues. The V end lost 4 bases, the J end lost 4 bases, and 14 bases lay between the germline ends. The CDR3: CASSTRGEYNEKLFF. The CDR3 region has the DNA TGCGCCAGCAGCACCCGAGGAGAGTATAATGAAAAACTGTTTTTT.

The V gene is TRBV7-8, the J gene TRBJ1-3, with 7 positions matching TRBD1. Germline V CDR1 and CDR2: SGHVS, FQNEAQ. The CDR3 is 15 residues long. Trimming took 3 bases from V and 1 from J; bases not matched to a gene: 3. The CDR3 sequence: CASSFIQGSGNTIYF. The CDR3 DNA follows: TGTGCCAGCAGCTTTATACAGGGGTCTGGAAACACCATATATTTT.

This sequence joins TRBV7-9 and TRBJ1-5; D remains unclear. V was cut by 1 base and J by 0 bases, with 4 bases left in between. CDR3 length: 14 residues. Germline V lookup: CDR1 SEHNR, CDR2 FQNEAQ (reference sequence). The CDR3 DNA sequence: TGTGCCAGCAGCTTAGACAGTAGCAATCAGCCCCAGCATTTT. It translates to CASSLDSSNQPQHF.

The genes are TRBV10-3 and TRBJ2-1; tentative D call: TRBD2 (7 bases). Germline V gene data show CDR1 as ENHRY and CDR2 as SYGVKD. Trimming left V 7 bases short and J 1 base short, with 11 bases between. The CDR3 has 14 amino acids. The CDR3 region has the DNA TGTGCCATCAAGGGGGGGGGTTCCTACAATGAGCAGTTCTTC. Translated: CAIKGGGSYNEQFF.

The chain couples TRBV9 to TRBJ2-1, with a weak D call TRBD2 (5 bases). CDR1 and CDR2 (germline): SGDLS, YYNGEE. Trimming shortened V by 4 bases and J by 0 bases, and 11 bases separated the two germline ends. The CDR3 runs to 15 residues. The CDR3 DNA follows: TGTGCCAGCAGCCGGGGAGCAAGCTCCTACAATGAGCAGTTCTTC. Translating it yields CASSRGASSYNEQFF.

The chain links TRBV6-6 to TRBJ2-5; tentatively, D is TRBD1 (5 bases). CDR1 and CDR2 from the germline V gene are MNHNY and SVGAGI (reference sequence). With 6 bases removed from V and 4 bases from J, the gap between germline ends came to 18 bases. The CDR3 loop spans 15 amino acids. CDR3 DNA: TGTGCCAGCAGCCACACTAAGGGGTTTGGAGAGACCCAGTACTTC. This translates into CASSHTKGFGETQYF.

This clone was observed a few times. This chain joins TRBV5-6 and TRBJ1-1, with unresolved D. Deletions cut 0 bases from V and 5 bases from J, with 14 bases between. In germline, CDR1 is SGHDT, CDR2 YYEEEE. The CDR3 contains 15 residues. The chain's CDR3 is CASSLGPRTGTEAFF. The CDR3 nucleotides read TGTGCCAGCAGCTTGGGGCCTCGGACGGGGACTGAAGCTTTCTTT. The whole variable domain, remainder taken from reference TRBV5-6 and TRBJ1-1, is DAGVTQSPTHLIKTRGQQVTLRCSPKSGHDTVSWYQQALGQGPQFIFQYYEEEERQRGNFPDRFSGHQFPNYSSELNVNALLLGDSALYLCASSLGPRTGTEAFFGQGTRLTVV.

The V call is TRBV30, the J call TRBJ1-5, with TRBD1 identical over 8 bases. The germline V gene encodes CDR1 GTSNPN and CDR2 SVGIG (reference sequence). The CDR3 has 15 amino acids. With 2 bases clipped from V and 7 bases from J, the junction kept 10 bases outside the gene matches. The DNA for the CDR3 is TGTGCCTGGAGTAGCCTCCAGGGGGCACGCCAGCCCCAGCATTTT. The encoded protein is CAWSSLQGARQPQHF.

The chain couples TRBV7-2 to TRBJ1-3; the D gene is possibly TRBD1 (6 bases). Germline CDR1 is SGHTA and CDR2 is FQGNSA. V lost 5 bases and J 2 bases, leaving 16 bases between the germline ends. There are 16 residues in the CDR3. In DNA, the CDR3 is TGTGCCAGCAGCAAAACCCACCGGGGGCCTGGAAACACCATATATTTT. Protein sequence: CASSKTHRGPGNTIYF. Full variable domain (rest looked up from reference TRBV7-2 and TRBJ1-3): GAGVSQSPSNKVTEKGKDVELRCDPISGHTALYWYRQSLGQGLEFLIYFQGNSAPDKSGLPSDRFSAERTGGSVSTLTIQRTQQEDSAVYLCASSKTHRGPGNTIYFGEGSWLTVV.

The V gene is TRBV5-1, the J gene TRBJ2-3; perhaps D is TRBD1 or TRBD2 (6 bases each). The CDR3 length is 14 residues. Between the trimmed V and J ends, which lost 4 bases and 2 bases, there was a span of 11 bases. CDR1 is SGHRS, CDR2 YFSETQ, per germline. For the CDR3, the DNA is TGCGCCAGCAGCCTGGGGGGCTACACAGATACGCAGTATTTT. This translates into CASSLGGYTDTQYF.

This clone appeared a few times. The CDR3 coding sequence is TGCGCCAGCAGCCCCGTCAAGGGTTCAAGCAATCAGCCCCAGCATTTT. This codes for CASSPVKGSSNQPQHF. The rearrangement joins TRBV4-1 to TRBJ1-5; no reliable D call. CDR1 and CDR2 from the germline V gene are MGHRA and YSYEKL. CDR3 size: 16 residues. V lost 4 bases and J 1 base, leaving 14 bases between the germline ends.

In DNA form, the CDR3 reads TGTGCCAGCAGTTTATGGGATTTCTCCTACAATGAGCAGTTCTTC. Amino acid sequence: CASSLWDFSYNEQFF. The J gene is TRBJ2-1, the V gene TRBV27; D unclear. The CDR3 spans 15 residues. V lost 1 base and J lost 0, with 7 bases in between. Germline V gene sequence: CDR1 MNHEY, CDR2 SMNVEV (reference sequence).

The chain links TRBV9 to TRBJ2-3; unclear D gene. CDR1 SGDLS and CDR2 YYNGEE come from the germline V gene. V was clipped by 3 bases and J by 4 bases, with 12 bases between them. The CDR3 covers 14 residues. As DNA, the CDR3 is TGTGCCAGCAGCGCACCCCCTGGTCCAGATACGCAGTATTTT. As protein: CASSAPPGPDTQYF. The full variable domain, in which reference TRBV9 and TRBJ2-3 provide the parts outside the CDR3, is DSGVTQTPKHLITATGQRVTLRCSPRSGDLSVYWYQQSLDQGLQFLIQYYNGEERAKGNILERFSAQQFPDLHSELNLSSLELGDSALYFCASSAPPGPDTQYFGPGTRLTVL.

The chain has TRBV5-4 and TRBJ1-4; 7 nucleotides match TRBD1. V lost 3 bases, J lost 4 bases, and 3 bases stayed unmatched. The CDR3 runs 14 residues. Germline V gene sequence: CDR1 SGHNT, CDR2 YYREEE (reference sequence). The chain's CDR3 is CASSSGQDNEKLFF. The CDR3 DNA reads TGTGCCAGCAGCTCCGGACAGGATAATGAAAAACTGTTTTTT.